This entry features one T cell receptor beta chain sequence. The antigen remains unidentified. There are 12 residues in the CDR3. V lost 6 bases and J lost 7, with 10 bases in between. Germline V gene data show CDR1 as MNHNS and CDR2 as SASEGT. This entry is derived from a study of human thymus T cells. The thymus was resected at corrective cardiac surgery. All donors were healthy Finnish infants who were undergoing corrective surgery to treat congenital heart defects. Findings of the study overall: Gene usage (both V and J) appeared biased in thymic and blood repertoires. Thymic repertoires from unrelated individuals overlapped highly, related research reported.

TCRdb's copy holds only in-frame clones and misses some; the assay was immunoSEQ multiplex PCR. The data contain roughly 120,000 clones, about 94% of them singletons. The receptor's source is a boy younger than two with a congenital heart defect but otherwise immunologically healthy. The V gene is TRBV6-1, the J gene TRBJ2-1, with a possible D match to TRBD1 (6 bases). Sequencing was done on a sample of thymus tissue. CDR3 protein: CASRPGANEQFF. CDR3 nucleotide sequence: TGTGCCAGCAGGCCAGGGGCAAATGAGCAGTTCTTC.